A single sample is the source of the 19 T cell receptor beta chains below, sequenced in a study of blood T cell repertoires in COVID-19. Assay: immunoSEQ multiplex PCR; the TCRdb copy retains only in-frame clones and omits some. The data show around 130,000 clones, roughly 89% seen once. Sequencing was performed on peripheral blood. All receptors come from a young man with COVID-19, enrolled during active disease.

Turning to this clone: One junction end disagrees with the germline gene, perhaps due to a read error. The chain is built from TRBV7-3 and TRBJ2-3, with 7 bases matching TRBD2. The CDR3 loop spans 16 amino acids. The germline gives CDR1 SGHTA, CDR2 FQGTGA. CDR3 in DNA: TGCGCCAGCAGCTCAAGCGGGGACTCTAGCACAGATACGCAGTATTTT. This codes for CASSSSGDSSTDTQYF.

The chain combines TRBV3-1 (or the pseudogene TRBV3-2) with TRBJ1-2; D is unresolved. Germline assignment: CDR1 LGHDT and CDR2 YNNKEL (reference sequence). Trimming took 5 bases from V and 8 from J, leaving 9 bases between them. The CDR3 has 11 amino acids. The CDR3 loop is CASSGSGGYTF. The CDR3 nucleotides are TGTGCCAGCAGCGGTTCAGGAGGCTACACCTTC.

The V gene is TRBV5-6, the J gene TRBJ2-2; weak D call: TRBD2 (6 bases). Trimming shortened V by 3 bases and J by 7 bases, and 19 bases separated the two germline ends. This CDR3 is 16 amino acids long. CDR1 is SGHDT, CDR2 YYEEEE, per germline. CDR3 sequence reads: CASSWGVSWEDGELFF. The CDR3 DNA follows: TGTGCCAGCAGCTGGGGGGTTTCCTGGGAGGACGGGGAGCTGTTTTTT.

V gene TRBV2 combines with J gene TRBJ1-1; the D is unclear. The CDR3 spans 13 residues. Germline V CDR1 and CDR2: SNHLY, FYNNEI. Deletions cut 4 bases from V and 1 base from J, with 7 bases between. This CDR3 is CASSGNGNTEAFF. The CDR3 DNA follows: TGTGCCAGCAGTGGTAACGGGAACACTGAAGCTTTCTTT. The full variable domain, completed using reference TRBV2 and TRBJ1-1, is EPEVTQTPSHQVTQMGQEVILRCVPISNHLYFYWYRQILGQKVEFLVSFYNNEISEKSEIFDDQFSVERPDGSNFTLKIRSTKLEDSAMYFCASSGNGNTEAFFGQGTRLTVV.

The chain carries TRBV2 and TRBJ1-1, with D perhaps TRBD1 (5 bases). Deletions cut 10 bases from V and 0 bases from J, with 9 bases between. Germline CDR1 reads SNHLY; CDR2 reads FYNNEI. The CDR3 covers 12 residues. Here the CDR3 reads CATTVMNTEAFF. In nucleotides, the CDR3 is TGTGCCACGACAGTAATGAACACTGAAGCTTTCTTT.

CDR3 DNA: TGCGCCGCCCCGGGACTACCCCCCACCGGGGAGCTGTTTTTT. Translating gives CAAPGLPPTGELFF. This chain joins TRBV10-2 and TRBJ2-2, with 7 bases fitting TRBD2. The CDR3 is 14 amino acids. Germline CDR1 is WSHSY and CDR2 is SAAADI. After removal of 11 bases from V and 4 bases from J, the junction contained 10 bases not matched to a gene.

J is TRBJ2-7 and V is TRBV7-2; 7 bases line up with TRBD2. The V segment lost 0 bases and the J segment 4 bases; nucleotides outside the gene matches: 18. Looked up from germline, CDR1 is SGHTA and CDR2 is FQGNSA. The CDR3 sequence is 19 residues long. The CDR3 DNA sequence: TGTGCCAGCAGCTTAGCAGGTGGGAGGGCCACGGGACTCTTATACGAGCAGTACTTC. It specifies CASSLAGGRATGLLYEQYF.

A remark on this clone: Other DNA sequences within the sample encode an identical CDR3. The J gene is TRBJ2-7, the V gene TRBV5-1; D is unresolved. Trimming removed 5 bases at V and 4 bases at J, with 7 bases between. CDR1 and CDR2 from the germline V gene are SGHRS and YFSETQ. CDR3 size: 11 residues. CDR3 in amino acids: CASRREYEQYF. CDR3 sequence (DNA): TGCGCCAGCAGGCGAGAGTACGAGCAGTACTTC.

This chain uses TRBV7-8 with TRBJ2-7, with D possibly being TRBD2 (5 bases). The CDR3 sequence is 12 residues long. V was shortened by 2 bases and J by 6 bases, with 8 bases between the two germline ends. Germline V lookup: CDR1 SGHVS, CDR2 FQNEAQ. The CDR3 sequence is CASSLISAEQYF. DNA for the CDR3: TGTGCCAGCAGCTTAATTAGCGCCGAGCAGTACTTC.

CDR3 region: CATLRDRGLISGANVLTF. The CDR3 nucleotides are TGTGCCACCCTTAGGGACAGGGGTTTGATCTCTGGGGCCAACGTCCTGACTTTC. The rearrangement uses TRBV7-8 and TRBJ2-6; 10 positions agree with TRBD1. Germline-derived CDR1 and CDR2 are SGHVS and FQNEAQ. There are 18 residues in the CDR3. V was clipped by 10 bases and J by 0 bases; unmatched bases: 12.

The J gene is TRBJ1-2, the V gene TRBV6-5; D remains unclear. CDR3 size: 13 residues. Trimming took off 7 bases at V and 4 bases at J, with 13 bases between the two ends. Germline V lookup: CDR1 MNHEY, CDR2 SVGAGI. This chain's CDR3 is CASTPFLGYGYTF. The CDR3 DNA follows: TGTGCCAGCACGCCGTTTCTCGGCTATGGCTACACCTTC.

The CDR3: CASSSLQVGELFF. The CDR3 DNA reads TGTGCCAGCAGCTCGTTACAAGTGGGGGAGCTGTTTTTT. This chain uses TRBV7-8 with TRBJ2-2, with D hard to call. This CDR3 region has 13 residues. The germline V gene encodes CDR1 SGHVS and CDR2 FQNEAQ. V lost 4 bases and J 8 bases, leaving 11 bases between the germline ends. Combining the CDR3 with reference TRBV7-8 and TRBJ2-2 gives the whole variable domain GAGVSQSPRYKVAKRGQDVALRCDPISGHVSLFWYQQALGQGPEFLTYFQNEAQLDKSGLPSDRFFAERPEGSVSTLKIQRTQQEDSAVYLCASSSLQVGELFFGEGSRLTVL.

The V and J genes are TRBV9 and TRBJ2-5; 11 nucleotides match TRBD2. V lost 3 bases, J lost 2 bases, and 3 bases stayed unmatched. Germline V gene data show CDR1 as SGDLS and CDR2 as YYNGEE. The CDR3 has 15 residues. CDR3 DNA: TGTGCCAGCAGCGGGGGGACTAGCGGTCAAGAGACCCAGTACTTC. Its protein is CASSGGTSGQETQYF.

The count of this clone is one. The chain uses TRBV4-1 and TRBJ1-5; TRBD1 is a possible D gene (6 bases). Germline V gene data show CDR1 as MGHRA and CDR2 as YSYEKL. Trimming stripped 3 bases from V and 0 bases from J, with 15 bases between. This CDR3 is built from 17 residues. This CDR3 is CASSQGLGAYSNQPQHF. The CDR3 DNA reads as TGCGCCAGCAGCCAGGGGTTGGGGGCGTATAGCAATCAGCCCCAGCATTTT.

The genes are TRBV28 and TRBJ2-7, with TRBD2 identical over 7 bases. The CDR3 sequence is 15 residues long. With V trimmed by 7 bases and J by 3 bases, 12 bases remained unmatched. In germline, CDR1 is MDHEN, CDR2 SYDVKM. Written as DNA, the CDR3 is TGTGCCAGCACCCGGGAGGCAGCTTTCTTCTACGAGCAGTACTTC. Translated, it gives CASTREAAFFYEQYF.

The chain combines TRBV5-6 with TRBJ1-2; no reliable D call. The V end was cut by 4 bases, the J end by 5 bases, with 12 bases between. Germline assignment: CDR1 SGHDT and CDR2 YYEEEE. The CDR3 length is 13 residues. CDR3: CASSLGGAYGYTF. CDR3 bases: TGTGCCAGCAGCCTGGGTGGAGCTTATGGCTACACCTTC.

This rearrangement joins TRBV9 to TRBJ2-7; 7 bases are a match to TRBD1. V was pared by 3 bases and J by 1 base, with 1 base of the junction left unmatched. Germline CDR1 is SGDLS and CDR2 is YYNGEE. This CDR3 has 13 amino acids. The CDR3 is CASSEDRSYEQYF. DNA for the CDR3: TGTGCCAGCAGCGAGGACAGGTCCTACGAGCAGTACTTC.

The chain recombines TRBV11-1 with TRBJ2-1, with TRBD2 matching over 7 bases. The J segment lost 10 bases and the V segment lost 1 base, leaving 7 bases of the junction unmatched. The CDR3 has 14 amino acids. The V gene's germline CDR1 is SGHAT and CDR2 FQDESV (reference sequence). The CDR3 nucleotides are TGTGCCAGCAGCTTAGTAGGCGGGAGTGGCGAGCAGTTCTTC. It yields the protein CASSLVGGSGEQFF.

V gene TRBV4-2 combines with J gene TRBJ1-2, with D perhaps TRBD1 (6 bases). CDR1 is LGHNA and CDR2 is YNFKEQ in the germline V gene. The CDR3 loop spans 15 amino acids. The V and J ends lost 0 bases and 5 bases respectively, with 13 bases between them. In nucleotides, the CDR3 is TGTGCCAGCAGCCAAGAGGGACAAAAGGGATATGGCTACACCTTC. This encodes CASSQEGQKGYGYTF.